This TCR beta chain emerged from a study of shared clonotypes between healthy human individuals. The CDR3 consists of 16 residues. Losses at the gene ends were 5 bases for V and 4 bases for J; bases not matched to a gene: 7. The germline V gene has CDR1 MDHEN and CDR2 SYDVKM. The repertoire was sequenced with immunoSEQ multiplex PCR; TCRdb's copy has only in-frame clones and lacks some. The repertoire has approximately 500,000 clones, 96% of them found once; the top ten carry under 0.06%. The source is a woman aged 25 to 39 in good health. The chain combines TRBV28 with TRBJ2-2, with 10 bases identical to TRBD1. Specimen: naive CD4+ T cells sorted from blood. As to subset: CD45RA+ positively selected. CDR3 loop: CASSTTGGEVTGELFF. CDR3 coding DNA: TGTGCCAGCAGTACGACAGGGGGCGAGGTCACCGGGGAGCTGTTTTTT.